These T cell receptor beta chains were read from a single sample in a study of read filtering for tumor transcriptome and immune sequencing. TCRdb re-called the reads with MiXCR, one entry per CDR3 protein. The sample holds roughly 130,000 distinct CDR3 sequences, 10% to 15% seen once. Specimen: a population of CD138-negative cells sorted from bone marrow. Every receptor here comes from a donor aged 40 or older with multiple myeloma. Each CDR3 is given with its conserved first and last residue. Fields, in order: J gene, V gene, D gene, clone size, CDR3 DNA, CDR3 protein. D genes are given only for firm matches. Only some rows state a clone size, as once, few, many or a class for expanded clones.

j_call: TRBJ2-7
v_call: TRBV19
d_call: TRBD1
clone_size: many
cdr3_nt: TGTGCCAGTAGGCCGACAGGGGCCCACGAGCAGTACTTC
cdr3_aa: CASRPTGAHEQYF

j_call: TRBJ2-3
v_call: TRBV5-1
d_call: .
clone_size: many
cdr3_nt: TGCGCCAGCAGCTTTCTGCCTTCTAGCACAGATACGCAGTATTTT
cdr3_aa: CASSFLPSSTDTQYF

j_call: TRBJ1-2
v_call: TRBV20-1
d_call: TRBD1
clone_size: many
cdr3_nt: TGCAGTGCCCCGGGACAGTCTAACTATGGCTACACCTTC
cdr3_aa: CSAPGQSNYGYTF

j_call: TRBJ2-1
v_call: TRBV5-4
d_call: .
clone_size: many
cdr3_nt: TGTGCCAGCAGCCAAGGGGGACCACACTCCTACAATGAGCAGTTCTTC
cdr3_aa: CASSQGGPHSYNEQFF

j_call: TRBJ2-1
v_call: TRBV5-1
d_call: .
clone_size: many
cdr3_nt: TGCGCCAGCAGCTTGGTTGCCAGGGACCCCTACAATGAGCAGTTCTTC
cdr3_aa: CASSLVARDPYNEQFF

j_call: TRBJ2-1
v_call: TRBV10-2
d_call: .
clone_size: many
cdr3_nt: TGCGCCAGCAGTGCAGCTGGAGAGCAGTTCTTC
cdr3_aa: CASSAAGEQFF

j_call: TRBJ1-4
v_call: TRBV20-1
d_call: .
clone_size: many
cdr3_nt: TGCAGTGCTAGAGATCAAGGGGCCGAAAAACTGTTTTTT
cdr3_aa: CSARDQGAEKLFF

j_call: TRBJ1-3
v_call: TRBV12-3/TRBV12-4
d_call: .
clone_size: many
cdr3_nt: TGTGCCAGCAGCCGGGGACCCTCTGGAAACACCATATATTTT
cdr3_aa: CASSRGPSGNTIYF

j_call: TRBJ1-6
v_call: TRBV28
d_call: .
clone_size: .
cdr3_nt: TGTGCCAGCAGTTTAGGAACTGGGCCCCTCCACTTT
cdr3_aa: CASSLGTGPLHF

j_call: TRBJ1-6
v_call: TRBV12-3/TRBV12-4
d_call: .
clone_size: many
cdr3_nt: TGTGCCAGCAGTTCCCCGAATTCACCCCTCCACTTT
cdr3_aa: CASSSPNSPLHF

j_call: TRBJ2-6
v_call: TRBV2
d_call: TRBD1
clone_size: few
cdr3_nt: TGTGCCAGCAGCCGGGACAGGACCTCTGGGGCCAACGTCCTGACTTTC
cdr3_aa: CASSRDRTSGANVLTF

j_call: TRBJ2-1
v_call: TRBV18
d_call: TRBD1
clone_size: few
cdr3_nt: TGTGCCAGCTCCCCGACCCGGGACAGACTTCACAATGAGCAGTTCTTC
cdr3_aa: CASSPTRDRLHNEQFF

j_call: TRBJ2-1
v_call: TRBV6-6
d_call: TRBD1
clone_size: many
cdr3_nt: TGTGCCAGCAGTTATCCTGGGACAGGGGCGGGTGAGCAGTTCTTC
cdr3_aa: CASSYPGTGAGEQFF

j_call: TRBJ2-1
v_call: TRBV3-1
d_call: TRBD2
clone_size: few
cdr3_nt: TGTGCCAGCAGCCAAGATGCACTTACAGCGGGAAATGAGCAGTTCTTC
cdr3_aa: CASSQDALTAGNEQFF

j_call: TRBJ2-3
v_call: TRBV11-2
d_call: .
clone_size: many
cdr3_nt: TGTGCCAGCAGCCGACATCGAGAGACTAGCACAGATACGCAGTATTTT
cdr3_aa: CASSRHRETSTDTQYF

j_call: TRBJ2-3
v_call: TRBV6-1
d_call: TRBD2
clone_size: few
cdr3_nt: TGTGCCAGCAGTGAACTAAAGCGGGGGGGCATGGATACGCAGTATTTT
cdr3_aa: CASSELKRGGMDTQYF

j_call: TRBJ2-7
v_call: TRBV5-1
d_call: .
clone_size: .
cdr3_nt: TGCGCCAGCAGCTTGGACCCCGGCGGGCGTTCCTACGTGCAGTACTTC
cdr3_aa: CASSLDPGGRSYVQYF